This T cell receptor beta chain was sequenced during a study of T cells and Merkel cell carcinoma outcomes (dated by TCRdb to 2018 to 2021). Describing the broader study: The study looked at whether the tumor T-cell repertoire and T-cell density could predict clinical outcome in patients with Merkel cell carcinoma. The full study reports these points: The combination of T-cell repertoire features and T-cell density was reported to predict clinical outcomes in patients with Merkel cell carcinoma.

Points on this clone: The antigen this receptor binds is unknown. Base quality data are lacking; no much larger clone is found one base away.

Samples came from patients with Merkel cell carcinoma. V is cut back by 5 bases and J by 10 bases, with 17 bases in the junction unmatched. The CDR3 contains 17 residues, cysteine and phenylalanine counted. The kept DNA is CDR3 alone, 51 bases in frame from the first base. The germline V gene (reference sequence) gives CDR1 as SEHNR and CDR2 as FQNEAQ. The protocol used for the library was the immunoSEQ multiplex PCR assay. TCRdb re-hosts the immuneACCESS table, in-frame sequences only. Its copies lack some clones; in the studies checked, an unresolved V gene accounts for under half of them, and the cause for the rest is not known. The sample table records 15,000 to 25,000 clones; roughly four fifths of these occur just once. The biggest ten clones account for over 3% of the sample.

This TCR came from a human donor with Merkel cell carcinoma. Sample: tumor tissue from Merkel cell carcinoma. Recombination linked TRBV7-9 to TRBJ2-1, and 10 junctional nucleotides match TRBD2. The CDR3 here reads CASSITHKRTSGWEQFF. In nucleotides, the sequence is TGTGCCAGCAGCATTACTCATAAGAGGACTAGCGGATGGGAGCAGTTCTTC.